This TCR beta chain comes out of a study of T cells in Graves' hyperthyroidism and ophthalmopathy. Study-level background: Pretreatment peripheral blood was obtained at initial diagnosis.

A NOSPECS grade of at least 4, a Clinical Activity Score of at least 3 and duration under 3 months were recorded in ophthalmopathy patients. Used for diagnoses were clinical symptoms, serum thyroxine and TRAb, thyroid ultrasound and orbital computed tomography. This clonotype has a count of ten or more. The target antigen is unknown. V was cut by 3 bases and J by 2 bases, with 8 bases left in between. The CDR3 consists of 13 residues. The germline V gene has CDR1 MNHEY and CDR2 SMNVEV (reference sequence). Overall study findings and caveats: Researchers report that a 13 V-J model separated ophthalmopathy from stable hyperthyroidism.

TCR beta CDR3 regions were amplified from RNA. The TCR CDR3 was amplified in a first-round RT-PCR using the HTBI primer set. Using its own MiXCR run on the multiplex PCR reads, TCRdb lists one record per CDR3 protein. The table records around 390,000 distinct CDR3 sequences, around 15% of them present only once. The sequencing sample was made of blood. The chain joins TRBV27 to TRBJ2-7; D is uncertain. The receptor was isolated from a woman in her 30s with Graves' ophthalmopathy. Written as DNA, the CDR3 is TGTGCCAGCAGTTTTACCCCAACCTACGAGCAGTACTTC. It is translated as CASSFTPTYEQYF.